The subject of this entry is one TCR beta chain. Its antigen is unknown. This specimen comes from a study of radiotherapy plus CTLA-4 blockade in lung cancer. Study overall: Patients showed objective responses in about 20% of cases, and disease control was achieved by 30% to 35%.

Profiling relied on immunoSEQ multiplex PCR, and the TCRdb table lists in-frame clones only, not all of them. The repertoire consists of tens of thousands of clones, with around 74% occurring once and the leading ten covering around 8.8%. Germline V gene data show CDR1 as ENHRY and CDR2 as SYGVKD. This CDR3 region has 16 residues. Deletions cut 2 bases from V and 0 bases from J, with 11 bases between. Findings and limits, study-wide: Peripheral blood showed expansion of tumor-derived TCR clones after radiotherapy and ipilimumab. Response was reportedly best predicted by early blood T cell clone dynamics, with interferon-beta.

The sequence was collected from a human donor with non-small cell lung cancer whose response to radiotherapy plus ipilimumab could not be evaluated. The chain combines TRBV10-3 with TRBJ1-5; maybe TRBD1 (5 bases). The source material was peripheral blood, sampled from a patient treated with radiotherapy plus ipilimumab. For the CDR3, the DNA is TGTGCCATCAGTGAGCGTGGGGCCTATAGCAATCAGCCCCAGCATTTT. Translating gives CAISERGAYSNQPQHF.